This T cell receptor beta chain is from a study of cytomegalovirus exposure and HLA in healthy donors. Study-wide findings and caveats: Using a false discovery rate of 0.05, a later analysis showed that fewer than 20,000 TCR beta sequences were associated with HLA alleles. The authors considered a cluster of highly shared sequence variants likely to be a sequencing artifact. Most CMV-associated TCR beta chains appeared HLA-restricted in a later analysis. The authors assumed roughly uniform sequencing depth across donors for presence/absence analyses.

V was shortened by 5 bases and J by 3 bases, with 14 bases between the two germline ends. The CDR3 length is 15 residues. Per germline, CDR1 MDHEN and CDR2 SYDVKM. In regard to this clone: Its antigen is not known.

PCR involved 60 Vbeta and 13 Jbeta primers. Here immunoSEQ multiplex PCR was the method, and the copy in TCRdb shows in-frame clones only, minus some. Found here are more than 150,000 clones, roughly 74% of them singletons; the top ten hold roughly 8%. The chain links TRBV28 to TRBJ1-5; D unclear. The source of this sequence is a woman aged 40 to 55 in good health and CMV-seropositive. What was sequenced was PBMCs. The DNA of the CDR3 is TGTGCCAGCAGTCCAACAGTAAGGAACAATCAGCCCCAGCATTTT. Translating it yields CASSPTVRNNQPQHF.